One sample yielded the 29 T cell receptor beta chains listed below, sequenced in a study of glioma-infiltrating T cells. The iRepertoire nested amplicon-rescue multiplex PCR amplified TCR alpha and beta CDR3s from RNA. TCRdb re-called the multiplex PCR reads through MiXCR, storing one row per CDR3 protein. The top ten hold 20% to 25% of the sample, which has about 5,700 distinct CDR3 sequences, about 40% seen once. Input material: glioma tissue, nonneoplastic brain tissue, or PBMCs (not recorded which). Every receptor here comes from a human donor with low-grade glioma or glioblastoma, undergoing nonglioma brain surgery, or in good health (not recorded which).

This clonotype was seen a handful of times. At one boundary the junction diverges from the germline segment, which might be a read error. This chain links TRBV20-1 with TRBJ2-5; D assignment may be TRBD1 or TRBD2 (7 bases each). The CDR3 contains 17 residues. Germline values: CDR1 DFQATT, CDR2 SNEGSKA (reference sequence). The CDR3 nucleotides are TGCAGTGCGCAGGGGGAGGGAGTGGGAATGTACCAAGAGACCCGGTACTTC. This gives the protein CSAQGEGVGMYQETRYF.

This clonotype is medium-sized by share. This chain joins TRBV20-1 and TRBJ2-1; the D is unclear. This CDR3 is 13 amino acids long. The V and J ends lost 6 bases and 6 bases respectively, with 15 bases between them. The germline gives CDR1 DFQATT, CDR2 SNEGSKA (reference sequence). The CDR3 is CSATVSPGNEQFF. The DNA for the CDR3 is TGCAGTGCCACTGTGAGTCCGGGCAATGAGCAGTTCTTC.

This clonotype was detected only a few times. V is TRBV9 and J is TRBJ1-2; maybe TRBD1 (6 bases). Germline V gene lookup returns CDR1 SGDLS and CDR2 YYNGEE. V lost 3 bases and J 7 bases, leaving 16 bases between the germline ends. The CDR3 totals 14 residues. The CDR3 is CASSGNQGIGGYTF. CDR3 in DNA: TGTGCCAGCAGCGGAAACCAGGGGATAGGTGGCTACACCTTC. Based on the CDR3 plus reference TRBV9 and TRBJ1-2, the full variable domain is DSGVTQTPKHLITATGQRVTLRCSPRSGDLSVYWYQQSLDQGLQFLIQYYNGEERAKGNILERFSAQQFPDLHSELNLSSLELGDSALYFCASSGNQGIGGYTFGSGTRLTVV.

Remarks on this clonotype: In this CDR3 the conserved last residue, phenylalanine or tryptophan, is missing, so a read error is likely. Because the CDR3's place on the DNA is in doubt, the DNA is left out and the CDR3 is given as listed by TCRdb. V and J are TRBV24-1 and TRBJ2-1. The CDR3 length is 12 residues, termini included. Germline-derived CDR1 and CDR2 are KGHDR and SFDVKD. The CDR3 region is CATSSSYNEQLL.

The chain combines TRBV28 with TRBJ2-7, with 11 positions matching TRBD1. The ends lost 5 bases at V and 6 bases at J; junction bases unmatched: 9. This CDR3 region has 15 residues. The germline CDR1 and CDR2 sequences are MDHEN and SYDVKM. The CDR3 reads CASSRPGTGGSEQYF. The CDR3 DNA reads TGTGCCAGCAGTCGCCCCGGGACAGGGGGAAGCGAGCAGTACTTC.

This clonotype is medium-sized by share. This chain joins TRBV15 and TRBJ2-1; 9 nucleotides match TRBD2. This CDR3 has 16 residues. The ends lost 3 bases at V and 4 bases at J; junction bases unmatched: 7. Germline V gene data show CDR1 as LNHNV and CDR2 as YYDKDF (reference sequence). The CDR3 protein is CATSSRASGKYNEQFF. The CDR3, as DNA: TGTGCCACCAGCAGCCGGGCTAGCGGGAAATACAATGAGCAGTTCTTC.

This clonotype has only one observation. In nucleotides, the CDR3 is TGTGCCAGCAGCTTAGGGGCAGGCAATCAGCCCCTCCACTTT. It is translated as CASSLGAGNQPLHF. This chain joins TRBV7-6 and TRBJ1-6; the D is unclear. The V and J ends lost 1 base and 13 bases respectively, with 14 bases between them. Per the germline V gene, CDR1 is SGHVS and CDR2 is FNYEAQ. CDR3 length: 14 amino acids.

Relative to its sample, this clonotype is medium-sized. The chain carries TRBV7-2 and TRBJ2-3; TRBD2 might be the D (6 bases). V was pared by 1 base and J by 6 bases, with 14 bases between. CDR3 size: 15 residues. CDR1 is SGHTA, CDR2 FQGNSA, per germline. CDR3 nucleotide sequence: TGTGCCAGCAGCTTAGGGGAGGTCGGCGGCGATACGCAGTATTTT. Amino acids: CASSLGEVGGDTQYF.

Sample share makes this clonotype medium-sized (0.01 to 0.1%). The chain couples TRBV20-1 to TRBJ2-3; a weak D match, TRBD2 (6 bases). CDR3 size: 13 residues. Between the trimmed V and J ends, which lost 3 bases and 2 bases, there was a span of 9 bases. The germline gives CDR1 DFQATT, CDR2 SNEGSKA (reference sequence). The chain's CDR3 is CSAREGYTDTQYF. For the CDR3, the DNA is TGCAGTGCTAGGGAGGGCTACACAGATACGCAGTATTTT.

This clonotype is labeled medium-sized (0.01 to 0.1%). This chain connects TRBV19 to TRBJ2-1, with D perhaps assigned TRBD1 or TRBD2 (5 bases each). V lost 5 bases and J lost 8, with 10 bases in between. The germline gives CDR1 LNHDA, CDR2 SQIVND (reference sequence). The CDR3 consists of 12 residues. The CDR3 region is CASSPGAHEQFF. DNA for the CDR3: TGTGCCAGTAGTCCCGGGGCTCATGAGCAGTTCTTC.

The rearrangement uses TRBV4-2 and TRBJ1-1; D gene ambiguous. The CDR3 is 13 amino acids. The V gene lost 1 base and the J gene lost 3 bases, with 6 bases spanning the gap. Germline lookup yields CDR1 LGHNA and CDR2 YNFKEQ. The CDR3 DNA reads as TGTGCCAGCAGCCAAGTCCTTTACACTGAAGCTTTCTTT. Translation gives CASSQVLYTEAFF.

The chain couples TRBV24-1 to TRBJ2-3; 7 bases match TRBD1. Germline values: CDR1 KGHDR, CDR2 SFDVKD. CDR3 length equals 17 residues. The V and J ends lost 4 bases and 5 bases, in that order; junction bases with no gene match: 14. This chain's CDR3 is CATSDHPDGRGLDTQYF. The CDR3 region has the DNA TGTGCCACCAGTGACCACCCCGACGGCAGGGGGTTAGATACGCAGTATTTT.

The chain carries TRBV19 and TRBJ2-2; D not resolved. Germline CDR1 and CDR2: LNHDA and SQIVND (reference sequence). Deletions cut 0 bases from V and 11 bases from J, with 10 bases between. The CDR3 extends over 13 amino acids. CDR3 DNA sequence: TGTGCCAGTAGTATAGAATGGCACGGTGAGCTGTTTTTT. It codes for CASSIEWHGELFF. Full variable domain (rest looked up from reference TRBV19 and TRBJ2-2): DGGITQSPKYLFRKEGQNVTLSCEQNLNHDAMYWYRQDPGQGLRLIYYSQIVNDFQKGDIAEGYSVSREKKESFPLTVTSAQKNPTAFYLCASSIEWHGELFFGEGSRLTVL.

The V gene is TRBV28, the J gene TRBJ1-2; D might be TRBD1 (5 bases). CDR3 length: 17 amino acids. The V end was cut by 5 bases, the J end by 4 bases, with 23 bases between. Per germline, CDR1 MDHEN and CDR2 SYDVKM. The CDR3 DNA reads TGTGCCAGCAGTCTACAAACGGCATACGGGGGGGTCTATGGCTACACCTTC. Translated, it gives CASSLQTAYGGVYGYTF.

The chain joins TRBV6-2 or TRBV6-3 to TRBJ2-1; TRBD2 agrees at 7 bases. With 6 bases clipped from V and 4 bases from J, the junction kept 6 bases outside the gene matches. This CDR3 spans 14 amino acids. Germline assignment: CDR1 MNHEY and CDR2 SVGEGT. The CDR3 spells CASRGSGRYNEQFF. In DNA, the CDR3 is TGTGCCAGCAGGGGTAGCGGGCGGTACAATGAGCAGTTCTTC.

This clonotype has ten or more counts. The chain has TRBV10-3 and TRBJ1-5; D gene uncertain. V was cut by 6 bases and J by 0 bases, with 12 bases left in between. The CDR3 sequence is 15 residues long. Germline CDR1 and CDR2: ENHRY and SYGVKD. The CDR3 here is CAIRASSYSNQPQHF. The CDR3 DNA follows: TGTGCCATCAGGGCATCGTCTTATAGCAATCAGCCCCAGCATTTT.

The chain couples TRBV6-5 to TRBJ1-2, with 7 bases that match TRBD1. Germline CDR1 MNHEY, CDR2 SVGAGI. V was clipped by 6 bases and J by 0 bases; unmatched bases: 10. The CDR3 runs 16 residues. The CDR3 region is CASSDADRSTNYGYTF. For the CDR3, the DNA is TGTGCCAGCAGCGACGCGGACAGGTCAACTAACTATGGCTACACCTTC.

The J gene is TRBJ2-3, the V gene TRBV27; D perhaps matches TRBD1 (5 bases). V lost 8 bases to trimming and J lost 3 bases, with 15 bases between them. Germline V CDR1 and CDR2: MNHEY, SMNVEV (reference sequence). CDR3 length: 14 residues. CDR3 residues: CASGSDSGTDTQYF. The CDR3 nucleotides are TGTGCCAGCGGCTCCGACAGTGGGACAGATACGCAGTATTTT.

This clonotype has at least ten counts. The chain recombines TRBV29-1 with TRBJ2-2, with a weak D call TRBD1 (5 bases). V lost 6 bases and J 1 base, leaving 12 bases between the germline ends. The CDR3 is 14 residues long. Germline CDR1 and CDR2: SQVTM and ANQGSEA. In nucleotides, the CDR3 is TGCAGCGTAAGGGGCGATCGGAACACCGGGGAGCTGTTTTTT. Residues: CSVRGDRNTGELFF.

This clonotype was observed at least ten times. The V gene is TRBV9, the J gene TRBJ1-1; D is undetermined. Germline V gives CDR1 SGDLS, CDR2 YYNGEE. The V and J ends lost 4 bases and 2 bases respectively, with 12 bases between them. This CDR3 has 14 residues. CDR3 region: CASSFLDGNTEAFF. The CDR3 DNA reads as TGTGCCAGCAGCTTCCTCGACGGAAACACTGAAGCTTTCTTT.

Many counts were recorded for this clonotype. V gene TRBV14 combines with J gene TRBJ1-3, with D uncertain. This CDR3 contains 12 residues. From germline, CDR1 is SGHDN and CDR2 FVKESK. Trimming removed 9 bases from V and 3 bases from J, with 9 bases in between. The CDR3 region is CASGVYGNTIYF. CDR3 bases: TGTGCCAGTGGAGTGTATGGAAACACCATATATTTT.

This clonotype was picked up many times. This chain links TRBV19 with TRBJ2-7; D not certain. Germline V gene sequence: CDR1 LNHDA, CDR2 SQIVND (reference sequence). The CDR3 is made up of 14 amino acids. V lost 7 bases and J 0 bases, leaving 13 bases between the germline ends. CDR3 sequence reads: CASMTSRNSYEQYF. The DNA for the CDR3 is TGTGCCAGTATGACAAGCCGAAACTCCTACGAGCAGTACTTC.

Judged by abundance, this clonotype is medium-sized. V gene TRBV20-1 combines with J gene TRBJ2-3; 8 nucleotides agree with TRBD2. The junction had 5 bases not matched to a gene; V was cut back by 3 bases and J by 0 bases. This CDR3 contains 15 residues. The germline CDR1 and CDR2 sequences are DFQATT and SNEGSKA (reference sequence). The CDR3 sequence is CSASILAESTDTQYF. DNA for the CDR3: TGCAGTGCTAGCATACTAGCGGAAAGCACAGATACGCAGTATTTT.

Comment on this clonotype: At one end the junction does not follow the germline gene, possibly because of a read error. V usage is TRBV12-3 or TRBV12-4 and J usage is TRBJ2-2; D is perhaps TRBD1 (6 bases). The CDR3 contains 15 residues. The CDR3 DNA reads TGTGCCGGCAGGACATCCACAGGGAACACCGTGGAGCTGTTTTTT. Translating gives CAGRTSTGNTVELFF.

V is TRBV2 and J is TRBJ2-1; perhaps TRBD1 as D (6 bases). V lost 9 bases and J 2 bases, leaving 14 bases between the germline ends. Germline V lookup: CDR1 SNHLY, CDR2 FYNNEI. This CDR3 is built from 14 residues. CDR3 DNA sequence: TGTGCCAGACAAGGGACATCGACCTACAATGAGCAGTTCTTC. It codes for CARQGTSTYNEQFF.

Remarks on this clonotype: It is likely a read error, because the conserved phenylalanine at the end of the CDR3 is missing. The chain carries TRBV27 and TRBJ2-3, with D perhaps TRBD1 or TRBD2 (6 bases each). Germline loops: CDR1 MNHEY, CDR2 SMNVEV (reference sequence). Deletions cut 0 bases from V and 9 bases from J, with 16 bases between. The CDR3 length is 15 residues. CDR3 loop: CASSLSPQGGGTQYL. In DNA, the CDR3 is TGTGCCAGCAGTTTATCCCCACAGGGAGGTGGGACGCAGTATTTA.

This clonotype was picked up many times. V gene TRBV19 combines with J gene TRBJ1-5, with TRBD1 matching 7 bases. The trim removed 7 bases at V and 2 bases at J, leaving 8 bases unmatched. Germline-derived CDR1 and CDR2 are LNHDA and SQIVND (reference sequence). The CDR3 sequence is 15 residues long. The CDR3 region is CASKSQGVGNQPQHF. Written as DNA, the CDR3 is TGTGCCAGTAAAAGTCAGGGGGTAGGCAATCAGCCCCAGCATTTT.

Worth noting for this clonotype: A read error may be the cause here, since a much bigger clone is one base away. The chain employs TRBV10-3 and TRBJ2-3, with 9 positions matching TRBD2. Germline CDR1 is ENHRY and CDR2 is SYGVKD. The V and J ends lost 4 bases and 1 base, in that order; junction bases with no gene match: 3. The CDR3 is 15 amino acids. CDR3 protein: CAISGRTSGTDTQYF. The DNA of the CDR3 is TGTGCCATCAGTGGGAGGACTAGCGGCACAGATACGCAGTATTTT.

The chain joins TRBV6-5 to TRBJ2-3; either TRBD1 or TRBD2 may fit D (6 bases each). This CDR3 has 15 residues. The germline CDR1 and CDR2 sequences are MNHEY and SVGAGI. V was shortened by 4 bases and J by 2 bases, with 13 bases between the two germline ends. The CDR3 sequence: CASSFLGGLTDTQYF. CDR3 coding DNA: TGTGCCAGCAGTTTCCTCGGGGGCCTCACAGATACGCAGTATTTT.